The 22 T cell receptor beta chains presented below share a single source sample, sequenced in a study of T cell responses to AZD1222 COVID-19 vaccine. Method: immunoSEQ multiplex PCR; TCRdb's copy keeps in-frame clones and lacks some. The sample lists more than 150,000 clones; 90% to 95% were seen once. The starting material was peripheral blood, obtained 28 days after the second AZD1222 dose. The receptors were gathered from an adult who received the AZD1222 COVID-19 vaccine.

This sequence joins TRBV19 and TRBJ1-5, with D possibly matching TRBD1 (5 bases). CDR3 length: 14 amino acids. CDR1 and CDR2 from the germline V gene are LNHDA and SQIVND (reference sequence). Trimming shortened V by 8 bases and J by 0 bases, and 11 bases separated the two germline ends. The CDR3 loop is CASYSGFSNQPQHF. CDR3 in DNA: TGTGCCAGTTATTCAGGGTTTAGCAATCAGCCCCAGCATTTT.

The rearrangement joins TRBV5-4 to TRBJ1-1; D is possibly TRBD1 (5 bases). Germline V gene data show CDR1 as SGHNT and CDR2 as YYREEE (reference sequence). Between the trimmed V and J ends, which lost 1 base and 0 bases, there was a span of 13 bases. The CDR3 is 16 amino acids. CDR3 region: CASSLWGQLMNTEAFF. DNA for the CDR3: TGTGCCAGCAGCTTGTGGGGCCAGCTAATGAACACTGAAGCTTTCTTT.

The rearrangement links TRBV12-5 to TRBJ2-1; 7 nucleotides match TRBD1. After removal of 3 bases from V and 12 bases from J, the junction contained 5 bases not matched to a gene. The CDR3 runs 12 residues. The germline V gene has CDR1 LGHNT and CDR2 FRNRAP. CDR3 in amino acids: CASGLQGLGQFF. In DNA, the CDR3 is TGTGCTAGTGGTTTACAGGGGCTCGGGCAGTTCTTC.

CDR3 sequence: CASSLLAGAFAYGYTF. The CDR3 coding sequence is TGTGCCAGCAGCCTCTTGGCAGGGGCATTTGCCTATGGCTACACCTTC. The V gene is TRBV9, the J gene TRBJ1-2, with D possibly TRBD1 on 6 matching bases. The CDR3 contains 16 residues. Germline V gene sequence: CDR1 SGDLS, CDR2 YYNGEE. Between the trimmed V and J ends, which lost 4 bases and 4 bases, there was a span of 20 bases.

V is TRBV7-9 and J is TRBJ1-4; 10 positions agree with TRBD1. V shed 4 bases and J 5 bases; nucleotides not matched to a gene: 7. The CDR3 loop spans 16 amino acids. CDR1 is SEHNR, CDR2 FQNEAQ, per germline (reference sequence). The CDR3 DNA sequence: TGTGCCAGCAGCTCATGGACAGGGGGAAGGAATGAAAAACTGTTTTTT. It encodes CASSSWTGGRNEKLFF.

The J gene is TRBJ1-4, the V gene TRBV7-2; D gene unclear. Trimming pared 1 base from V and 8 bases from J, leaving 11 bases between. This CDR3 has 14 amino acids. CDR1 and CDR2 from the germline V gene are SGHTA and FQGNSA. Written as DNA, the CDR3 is TGTGCCAGCAGCTTAGGGCCGACCGAAGAAAAACTGTTTTTT. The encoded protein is CASSLGPTEEKLFF.

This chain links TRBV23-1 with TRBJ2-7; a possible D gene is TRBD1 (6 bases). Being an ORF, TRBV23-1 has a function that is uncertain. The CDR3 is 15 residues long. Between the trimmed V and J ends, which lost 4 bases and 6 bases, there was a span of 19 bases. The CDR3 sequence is CASSPDKQGRVEQYF. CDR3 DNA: TGCGCCAGCAGTCCCGACAAACAGGGACGCGTCGAGCAGTACTTC.

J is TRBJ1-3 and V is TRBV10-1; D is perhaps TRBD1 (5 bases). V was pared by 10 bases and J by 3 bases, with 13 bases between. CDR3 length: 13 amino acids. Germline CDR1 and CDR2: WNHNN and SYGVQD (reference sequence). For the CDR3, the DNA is TGCGCCACCTCTCCGGGGGTTGGAAACACCATATATTTT. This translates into CATSPGVGNTIYF.

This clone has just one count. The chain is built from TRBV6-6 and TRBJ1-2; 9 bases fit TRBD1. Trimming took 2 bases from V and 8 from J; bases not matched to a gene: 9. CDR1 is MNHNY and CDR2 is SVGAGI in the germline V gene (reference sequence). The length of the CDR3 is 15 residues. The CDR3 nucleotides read TGTGCCAGCAGTTACCCAAAGACAGGGGGAAGCGGCTACACCTTC. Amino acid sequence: CASSYPKTGGSGYTF.

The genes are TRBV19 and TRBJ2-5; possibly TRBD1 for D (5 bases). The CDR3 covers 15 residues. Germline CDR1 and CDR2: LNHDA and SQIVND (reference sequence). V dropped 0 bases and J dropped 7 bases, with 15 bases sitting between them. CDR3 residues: CASSIEDSLGGTQYF. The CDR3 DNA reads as TGTGCCAGTAGTATAGAAGACAGCCTTGGCGGGACCCAGTACTTC.

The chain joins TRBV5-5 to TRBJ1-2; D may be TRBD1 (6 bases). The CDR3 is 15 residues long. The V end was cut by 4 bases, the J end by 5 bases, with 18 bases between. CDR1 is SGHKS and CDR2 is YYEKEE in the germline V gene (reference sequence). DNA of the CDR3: TGTGCCAGCAGCATCGAATACTCCGGGACATATGGCTACACCTTC. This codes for CASSIEYSGTYGYTF.

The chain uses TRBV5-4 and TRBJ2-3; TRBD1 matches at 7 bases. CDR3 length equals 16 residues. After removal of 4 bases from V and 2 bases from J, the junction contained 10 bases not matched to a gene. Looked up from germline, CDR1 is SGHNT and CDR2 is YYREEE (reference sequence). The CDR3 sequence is CASSPDPGQSTDTQYF. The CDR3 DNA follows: TGTGCCAGCAGCCCGGACCCGGGACAGTCCACAGATACGCAGTATTTT.

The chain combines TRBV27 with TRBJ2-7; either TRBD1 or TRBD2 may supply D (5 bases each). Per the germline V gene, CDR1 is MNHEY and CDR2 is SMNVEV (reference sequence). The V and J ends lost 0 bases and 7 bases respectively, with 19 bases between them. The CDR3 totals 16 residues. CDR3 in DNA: TGTGCCAGCAGTTTATCCGGGGCCGAACTCGTGAGGGAGCAGTACTTC. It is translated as CASSLSGAELVREQYF.

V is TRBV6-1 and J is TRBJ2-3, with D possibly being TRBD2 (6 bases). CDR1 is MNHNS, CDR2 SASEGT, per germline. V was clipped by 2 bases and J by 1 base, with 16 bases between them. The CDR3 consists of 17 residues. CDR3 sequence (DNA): TGTGCCAGCAGTGAATCAACGCGGGATTTCGGCACAGATACGCAGTATTTT. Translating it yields CASSESTRDFGTDTQYF.

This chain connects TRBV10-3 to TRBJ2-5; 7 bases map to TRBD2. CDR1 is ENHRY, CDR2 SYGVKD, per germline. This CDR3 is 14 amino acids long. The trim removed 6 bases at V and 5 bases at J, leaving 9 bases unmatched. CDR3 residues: CAIRYKLASETQYF. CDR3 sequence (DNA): TGTGCCATCAGATATAAACTAGCGTCGGAGACCCAGTACTTC.

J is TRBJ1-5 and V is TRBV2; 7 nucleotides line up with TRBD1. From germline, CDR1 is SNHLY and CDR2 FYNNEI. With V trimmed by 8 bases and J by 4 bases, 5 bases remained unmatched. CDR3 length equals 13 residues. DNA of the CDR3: TGTGCCAGCGGGGAACAGGGGAATCAGCCCCAGCATTTT. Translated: CASGEQGNQPQHF.

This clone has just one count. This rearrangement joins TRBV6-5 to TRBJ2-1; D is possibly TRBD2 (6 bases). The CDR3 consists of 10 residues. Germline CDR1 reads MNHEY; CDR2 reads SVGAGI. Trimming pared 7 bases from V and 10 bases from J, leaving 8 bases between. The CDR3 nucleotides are TGTGCCAGCACCGGACTAGAGCAGTTCTTC. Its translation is CASTGLEQFF.

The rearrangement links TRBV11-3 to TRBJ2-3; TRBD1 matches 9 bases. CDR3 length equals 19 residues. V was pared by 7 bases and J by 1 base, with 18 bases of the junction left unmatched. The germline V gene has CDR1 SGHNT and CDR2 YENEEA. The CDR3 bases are TGTGCCAGCACCCCCGGGACAGGGTTATTTCATCGAGGCACAGATACGCAGTATTTT. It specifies CASTPGTGLFHRGTDTQYF.

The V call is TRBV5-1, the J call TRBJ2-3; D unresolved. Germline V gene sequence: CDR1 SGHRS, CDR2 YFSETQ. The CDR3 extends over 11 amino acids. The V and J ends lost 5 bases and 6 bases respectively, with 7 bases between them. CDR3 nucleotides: TGCGCCAGCAGATGGACGGATACGCAGTATTTT. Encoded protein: CASRWTDTQYF.

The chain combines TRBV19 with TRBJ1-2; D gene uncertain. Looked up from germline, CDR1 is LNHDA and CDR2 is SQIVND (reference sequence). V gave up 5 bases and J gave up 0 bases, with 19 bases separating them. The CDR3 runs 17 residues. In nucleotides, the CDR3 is TGTGCCAGTAGTGAGGGCGTCCTCGCAGGAACTAACTATGGCTACACCTTC. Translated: CASSEGVLAGTNYGYTF.

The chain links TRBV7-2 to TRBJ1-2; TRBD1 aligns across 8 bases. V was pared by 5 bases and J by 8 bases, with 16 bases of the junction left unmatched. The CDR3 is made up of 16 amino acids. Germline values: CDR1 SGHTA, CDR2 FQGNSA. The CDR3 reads CASSPQGPDRVNGYTF. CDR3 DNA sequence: TGTGCCAGCAGCCCTCAAGGGCCGGACAGGGTAAACGGCTACACCTTC.

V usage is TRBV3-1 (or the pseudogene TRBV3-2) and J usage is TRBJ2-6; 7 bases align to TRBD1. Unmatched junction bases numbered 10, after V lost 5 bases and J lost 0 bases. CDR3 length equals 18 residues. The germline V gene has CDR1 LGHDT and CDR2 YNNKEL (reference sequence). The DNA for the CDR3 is TGTGCCAGCAGCTCCCCGGGACAGCTAAGCTCTGGGGCCAACGTCCTGACTTTC. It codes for CASSSPGQLSSGANVLTF.